This TCR beta chain stems from a study of regulatory T cells in long-lasting Graves disease. Sequencing libraries for TCR beta were prepared with iRepertoire HTBI primers and Arm-PCR of CDR3 regions. Original methodology: Across all samples, just over 60 TRBV segments and 11 to 15 TRBJ segments were identified. One entry per CDR3 protein, called by TCRdb with MiXCR from the multiplex PCR reads. These V and J calls derive from TCRdb rather than the authors' analysis. The top ten hold about a fifth of the sample, which has more than 300,000 distinct CDR3 sequences, roughly a sixth seen once. Described time point: newly diagnosed GD, antithyroid drugs for less than 3 months. The TCR library was made from RNA extracted from PBMCs. This clonotype was found many times. Its antigen is unidentified. Whole-study findings and limits: With persistent disease, TRBV28, TRBJ1-2 and TRBJ2-5 were the favored segments. Thyroid tissue was not sampled; only peripheral blood was. The small sample size may have reduced accuracy.

The V end lost 5 bases, the J end lost 5 bases, and 9 bases lay between the germline ends. Germline-derived CDR1 and CDR2 are GTSNPN and SVGIG (reference sequence). The CDR3 totals 11 residues. The sequenced sample was peripheral blood mononuclear cells (PBMCs), obtained at new diagnosis, from a patient treated with antithyroid drugs. The TCR comes from a female donor with Graves disease. This chain uses TRBV30 with TRBJ2-5, with no clear D. CDR3: CAWGPLETQYF. In DNA, the CDR3 is TGTGCCTGGGGCCCCCTGGAGACCCAGTACTTC. Full variable domain (rest looked up from reference TRBV30 and TRBJ2-5): SQTIHQWPATLVQPVGSPLSLECTVEGTSNPNLYWYRQAAGRGLQLLFYSVGIGQISSEVPQNLSASRPQDRQFILSSKKLLLSDSGFYLCAWGPLETQYFGPGTRLLVL.